This is a list of T cell receptor beta chains from one sample in a study of T cells in Graves' hyperthyroidism and ophthalmopathy. TCRdb itself ran the multiplex PCR reads through MiXCR, one entry per CDR3 protein. The profile covers about half a million distinct CDR3 sequences, with about 16% appearing a single time and less than 30% taken by the ten largest. The specimen was blood. The source of these receptors is a woman aged 25 to 39 with Graves' ophthalmopathy. CDR3s include the opening cysteine and the closing phenylalanine or tryptophan. The order of the fields is clone size, V gene, J gene, D gene, CDR3 protein, CDR3 DNA. A D gene is named only where the DNA matches it firmly. The listing skips clone size in some rows; elsewhere it reads once, few, many or a size class.

clone_size: .
v_call: TRBV4-3
j_call: TRBJ2-1
d_call: .
cdr3_aa: CASSQRDFISYNEQFF
cdr3_nt: TGCGCCAGCAGCCAAAGGGACTTTATCTCCTACAATGAGCAGTTCTTC

clone_size: once
v_call: TRBV6-5
j_call: TRBJ2-7
d_call: .
cdr3_aa: CASSSPGATPRYEQYF
cdr3_nt: TGTGCCAGCAGTTCCCCGGGAGCGACCCCTAGGTACGAGCAGTACTTC

clone_size: few
v_call: TRBV2
j_call: TRBJ2-7
d_call: .
cdr3_aa: CASRVAGNEQYF
cdr3_nt: TGTGCCAGCAGGGTCGCAGGGAACGAGCAGTACTTC

clone_size: .
v_call: TRBV20-1
j_call: TRBJ1-3
d_call: .
cdr3_aa: CSASVGQNSGNTIYF
cdr3_nt: TGCAGTGCTAGCGTCGGACAGAACTCTGGAAACACCATATATTTT

clone_size: .
v_call: TRBV5-1
j_call: TRBJ2-1
d_call: TRBD2
cdr3_aa: CASSTPSGRGNEQFF
cdr3_nt: TGCGCCAGCAGCACCCCTAGCGGGAGAGGCAATGAGCAGTTCTTC

clone_size: many
v_call: TRBV12-3/TRBV12-4
j_call: TRBJ1-1
d_call: TRBD1
cdr3_aa: CASSLTGAGETEAFF
cdr3_nt: TGTGCCAGCAGCCTGACAGGGGCCGGTGAAACTGAAGCTTTCTTT

clone_size: many
v_call: TRBV7-9
j_call: TRBJ2-7
d_call: .
cdr3_aa: CASSSDRTQQYF
cdr3_nt: TGTGCCAGCAGCTCGGACCGGACGCAGCAGTACTTC

clone_size: many
v_call: TRBV11-2
j_call: TRBJ1-1
d_call: .
cdr3_aa: CASSLVRYTEAFF
cdr3_nt: TGTGCCAGCAGCTTAGTAAGGTACACTGAAGCTTTCTTT

clone_size: .
v_call: TRBV20-1
j_call: TRBJ1-5
d_call: .
cdr3_aa: CSAMGEGAWAQHF
cdr3_nt: TGCAGTGCTATGGGTGAAGGGGCCTGGGCCCAGCATTTT

clone_size: few
v_call: TRBV10-3
j_call: TRBJ1-1
d_call: .
cdr3_aa: CAISEGMNTEAFF
cdr3_nt: TGTGCCATCAGTGAGGGGATGAACACTGAAGCTTTCTTT

clone_size: many
v_call: TRBV18
j_call: TRBJ2-5
d_call: .
cdr3_aa: CASSLTDNLEGKTQYF
cdr3_nt: TGTGCCAGCTCACTTACGGACAATCTTGAGGGAAAGACCCAGTACTTC

clone_size: .
v_call: TRBV20-1
j_call: TRBJ2-3
d_call: .
cdr3_aa: CSAPLRGNTDTQYF
cdr3_nt: TGCAGTGCTCCCTTACGGGGCAACACAGATACGCAGTATTTT

clone_size: .
v_call: TRBV30
j_call: TRBJ2-7
d_call: .
cdr3_aa: CAGGQGIAYEQYF
cdr3_nt: TGTGCCGGGGGCCAGGGAATCGCCTACGAGCAGTACTTC

clone_size: .
v_call: TRBV9
j_call: TRBJ2-2
d_call: .
cdr3_aa: CASSVAGWSAGELFF
cdr3_nt: TGTGCCAGCAGCGTAGCGGGTTGGTCAGCCGGGGAGCTGTTTTTT

clone_size: few
v_call: TRBV27
j_call: TRBJ2-7
d_call: .
cdr3_aa: CASSLLGKTSYEQYF
cdr3_nt: TGTGCCAGCAGTTTACTCGGGAAAACTTCCTACGAGCAGTACTTC

clone_size: many
v_call: TRBV20-1
j_call: TRBJ2-7
d_call: TRBD1
cdr3_aa: CSARERQGRYEQYF
cdr3_nt: TGCAGTGCTAGAGAACGACAGGGGAGATACGAGCAGTACTTC

clone_size: many
v_call: TRBV20-1
j_call: TRBJ2-5
d_call: TRBD1
cdr3_aa: CSARDPRGWQETQYF
cdr3_nt: TGCAGTGCTAGAGATCCCAGGGGGTGGCAAGAGACCCAGTACTTC

clone_size: .
v_call: TRBV5-1
j_call: TRBJ1-4
d_call: TRBD1
cdr3_aa: CASSENRGSEKLFF
cdr3_nt: TGCGCCAGCAGCGAAAACAGGGGAAGTGAAAAACTGTTTTTT

clone_size: once
v_call: TRBV6-5
j_call: TRBJ2-5
d_call: TRBD2
cdr3_aa: CASSYAGATETQYF
cdr3_nt: TGTGCCAGCAGTTATGCGGGAGCGACAGAGACCCAGTACTTC

clone_size: many
v_call: TRBV10-3
j_call: TRBJ1-5
d_call: .
cdr3_aa: CAISESEGSSNQPQHF
cdr3_nt: TGTGCCATCAGTGAGTCAGAGGGTTCATCCAATCAGCCCCAGCATTTT

clone_size: few
v_call: TRBV20-1
j_call: TRBJ2-7
d_call: .
cdr3_aa: CSARISFGSYEQYF
cdr3_nt: TGCAGTGCTAGAATCTCATTCGGCTCCTACGAGCAGTACTTC

clone_size: few
v_call: TRBV19
j_call: TRBJ2-2
d_call: .
cdr3_aa: CASSSFATAADTGELFF
cdr3_nt: TGTGCCAGTAGTAGTTTTGCGACGGCGGCCGACACCGGGGAGCTGTTTTTT

clone_size: .
v_call: TRBV6-5
j_call: TRBJ2-7
d_call: .
cdr3_aa: CASSYSGGLYEQYF
cdr3_nt: TGTGCCAGCAGTTACTCGGGGGGCCTATACGAGCAGTACTTC

clone_size: many
v_call: TRBV5-5
j_call: TRBJ2-7
d_call: .
cdr3_aa: CASSLLEGVNYEQYF
cdr3_nt: TGTGCCAGCAGCTTGTTAGAAGGGGTCAACTACGAGCAGTACTTC

clone_size: many
v_call: TRBV9
j_call: TRBJ2-5
d_call: TRBD2
cdr3_aa: CASSGLASETQYF
cdr3_nt: TGTGCCAGCAGCGGACTAGCGAGCGAGACCCAGTACTTC

clone_size: few
v_call: TRBV2
j_call: TRBJ2-2
d_call: .
cdr3_aa: CASSKDVSGLNTGELFF
cdr3_nt: TGTGCCAGCAGCAAGGACGTTAGCGGACTGAACACCGGGGAGCTGTTTTTT

clone_size: .
v_call: TRBV5-1
j_call: TRBJ2-1
d_call: TRBD1
cdr3_aa: CASRTGQLSSYNEQFF
cdr3_nt: TGCGCCAGCAGAACGGGACAGTTAAGCTCCTACAATGAGCAGTTCTTC

clone_size: many
v_call: TRBV6-1
j_call: TRBJ1-1
d_call: .
cdr3_aa: CASSYPRPPPFYTEAFF
cdr3_nt: TGTGCCAGCAGTTATCCCCGTCCCCCCCCTTTTTACACTGAAGCTTTCTTT

clone_size: few
v_call: TRBV18
j_call: TRBJ2-7
d_call: .
cdr3_aa: CASSPLGPQVGSYEQYF
cdr3_nt: TGTGCCAGCTCACCATTGGGGCCCCAAGTAGGATCGTACGAGCAGTACTTC